A single sample gave rise to the 7 T cell receptor beta chains below, sequenced in a study of shared clonotypes between healthy human individuals. TCRdb keeps only in-frame clones here, not all; method: immunoSEQ multiplex PCR. This table holds about 2 million clones, roughly 95% found once. CD45RO-negative cells were positively selected for CCR7, leaving out terminally differentiated effector memory CD45RA+ cells. The sample taken for sequencing was naive CD8+ T cells sorted from blood. The receptors stem from a man in his late teens or twenties in good health.

The chain employs TRBV27 and TRBJ1-5; D might be TRBD1 (5 bases). The V gene lost 0 bases and the J gene lost 5 bases, with 11 bases spanning the gap. CDR3 length: 15 residues. Germline loops: CDR1 MNHEY, CDR2 SMNVEV (reference sequence). The CDR3: CASSLSAEGHQPQHF. The CDR3 DNA reads TGTGCCAGCAGTTTATCGGCCGAGGGGCATCAGCCCCAGCATTTT.

The chain combines TRBV7-9 with TRBJ2-7; D perhaps matches TRBD1 (6 bases). Germline V gene sequence: CDR1 SEHNR, CDR2 FQNEAQ (reference sequence). V lost 5 bases and J lost 5, with 13 bases in between. This CDR3 has 13 residues. CDR3 region: CASSPTQGNEQYF. CDR3 nucleotides: TGTGCCAGCAGCCCCACCCAGGGGAACGAGCAGTACTTC.

This chain joins TRBV9 and TRBJ1-2, with 8 bases matching TRBD1. CDR3 length: 14 residues. J lost 3 bases, V lost 0 bases, and 1 base had no gene match. Per germline, CDR1 SGDLS and CDR2 YYNGEE. This chain's CDR3 is CASSVGTGHYGYTF. As DNA, the CDR3 is TGTGCCAGCAGCGTAGGGACAGGGCACTATGGCTACACCTTC.

The chain couples TRBV30 to TRBJ2-3, with 13 bases lining up with TRBD2. V dropped 0 bases and J dropped 0; count of bases not matched to a gene: 3. Germline V gene sequence: CDR1 GTSNPN, CDR2 SVGIG (reference sequence). The CDR3 contains 17 residues. CDR3 DNA: TGTGCCTGGAGTGTACTAGCGGGAGGGTATAGCACAGATACGCAGTATTTT. Its translation is CAWSVLAGGYSTDTQYF.

The chain combines TRBV6-6 with TRBJ1-1; D is unclear. V shed 6 bases and J shed 5 bases, with 4 bases lying between them. The CDR3 consists of 10 residues. CDR1 and CDR2 (germline): MNHNY, SVGAGI (reference sequence). This chain's CDR3 is CASRTTEAFF. The CDR3 DNA reads as TGTGCCAGCAGGACGACTGAAGCTTTCTTT.

The chain combines TRBV6-1 with TRBJ1-1; D is uncertain. V was cut by 2 bases and J by 11 bases, with 15 bases left in between. The CDR3 sequence is 13 residues long. Germline V lookup: CDR1 MNHNS, CDR2 SASEGT. In DNA form, the CDR3 reads TGTGCCAGCAGTGAATGGATGGGGAAGATGGCTTTCTTT. Translating gives CASSEWMGKMAFF.

The chain has TRBV7-9 and TRBJ2-7; 7 bases line up with TRBD2. CDR1 and CDR2 from the germline V gene are SEHNR and FQNEAQ (reference sequence). Trimming took 5 bases from V and 2 from J; bases not matched to a gene: 9. The CDR3 is 15 amino acids. The CDR3 loop is CASSPKEGGPYEQYF. In nucleotides, the CDR3 is TGTGCCAGCAGCCCAAAGGAGGGAGGGCCCTACGAGCAGTACTTC.